This entry concerns a single TCR beta chain. What it recognizes is unknown. V lost 3 bases and J 5 bases, leaving 14 bases between the germline ends. The CDR3 sequence is 14 residues long. Germline CDR1 is ENHRY and CDR2 is SYGVKD. Time point: inflamed ileum from the surgical specimen. The assay was immunoSEQ multiplex PCR, and TCRdb's table has in-frame clones only and misses some. The repertoire holds about 4,000 clones, with around three quarters as singletons. The sample is drawn from a study of T cell repertoires in ileal Crohn's disease. Findings and caveats of the study: Compared with non-smokers, active smokers at surgery showed more clonal expansions. Mucosal expansions were suggested to be mainly CD8 T cells.

Sequencing used ileal tissue. This chain joins TRBV10-3 and TRBJ2-7; D may match TRBD1 or TRBD2 (6 bases each). The TCR was taken from an adult with Crohn's disease. The CDR3 protein is CAISERGAVDEQYF. DNA of the CDR3: TGTGCCATCAGTGAAAGGGGGGCCGTCGACGAGCAGTACTTC.